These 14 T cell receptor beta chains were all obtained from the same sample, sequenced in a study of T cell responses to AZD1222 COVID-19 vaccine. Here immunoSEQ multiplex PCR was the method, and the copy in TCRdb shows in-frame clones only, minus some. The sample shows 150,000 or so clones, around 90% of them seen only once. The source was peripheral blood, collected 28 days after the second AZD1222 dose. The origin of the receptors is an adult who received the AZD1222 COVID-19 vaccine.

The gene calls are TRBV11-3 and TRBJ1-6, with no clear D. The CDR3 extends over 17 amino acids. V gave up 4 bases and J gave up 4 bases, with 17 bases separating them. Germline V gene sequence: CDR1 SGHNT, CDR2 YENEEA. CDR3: CASSSHGNRGYNSPLHF. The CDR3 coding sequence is TGTGCCAGCAGCTCCCACGGGAATCGGGGTTATAATTCACCCCTCCACTTT.

The CDR3 reads CASSEHSLSYEQYF. Written as DNA, the CDR3 is TGTGCCAGCAGTGAACACAGCCTCTCCTACGAGCAGTACTTC. The gene calls are TRBV2 and TRBJ2-7; D not resolved. Deletions cut 2 bases from V and 0 bases from J, with 8 bases between. Germline V CDR1 and CDR2: SNHLY, FYNNEI. CDR3 size: 14 residues.

The CDR3 spells CASSYHGQNKEKLFF. CDR3 DNA: TGTGCCAGCAGTTATCACGGACAGAACAAAGAAAAACTGTTTTTT. V is TRBV6-2 or TRBV6-3 and J is TRBJ1-4; D may be TRBD1 (6 bases). The ends were cut back, 3 bases at V and 8 bases at J, with 16 bases in the middle. Germline lookup yields CDR1 MNHEY and CDR2 SVGEGT. The CDR3 has 15 amino acids.

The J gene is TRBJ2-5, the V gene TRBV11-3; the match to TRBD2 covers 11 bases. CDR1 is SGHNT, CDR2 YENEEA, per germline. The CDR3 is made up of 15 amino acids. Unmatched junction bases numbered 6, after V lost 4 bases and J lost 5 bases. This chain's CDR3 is CASSSRLAGWETQYF. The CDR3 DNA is TGTGCCAGCAGCTCACGACTAGCGGGGTGGGAGACCCAGTACTTC.

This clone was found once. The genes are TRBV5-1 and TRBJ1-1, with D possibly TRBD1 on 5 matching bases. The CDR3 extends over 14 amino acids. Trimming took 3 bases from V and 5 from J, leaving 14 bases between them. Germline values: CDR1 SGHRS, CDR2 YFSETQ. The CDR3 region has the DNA TGCGCCAGCAGCTCCTGGGTGGGGGAGACTGAAGCTTTCTTT. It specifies CASSSWVGETEAFF.

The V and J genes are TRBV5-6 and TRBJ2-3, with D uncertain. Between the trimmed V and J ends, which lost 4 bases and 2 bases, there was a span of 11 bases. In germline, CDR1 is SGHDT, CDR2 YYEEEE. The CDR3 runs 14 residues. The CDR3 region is CASSNPHPTDTQYF. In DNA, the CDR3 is TGTGCCAGCAGCAATCCCCACCCCACAGATACGCAGTATTTT.

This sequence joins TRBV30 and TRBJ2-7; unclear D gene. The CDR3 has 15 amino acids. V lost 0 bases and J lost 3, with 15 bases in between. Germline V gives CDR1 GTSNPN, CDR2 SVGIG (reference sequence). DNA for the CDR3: TGTGCCTGGAGTGTACAATTGGGCAGATACTACGAGCAGTACTTC. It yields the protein CAWSVQLGRYYEQYF. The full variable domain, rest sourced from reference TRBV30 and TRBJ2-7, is SQTIHQWPATLVQPVGSPLSLECTVEGTSNPNLYWYRQAAGRGLQLLFYSVGIGQISSEVPQNLSASRPQDRQFILSSKKLLLSDSGFYLCAWSVQLGRYYEQYFGPGTRLTVT.

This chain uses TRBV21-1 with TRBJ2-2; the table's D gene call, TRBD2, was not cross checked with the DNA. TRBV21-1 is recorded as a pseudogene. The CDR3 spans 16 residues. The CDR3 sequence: CAPSETSGKNTGELFF. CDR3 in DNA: TGTGCCCCCAGCGAGACTAGCGGGAAGAACACCGGGGAGCTGTTTTTT.

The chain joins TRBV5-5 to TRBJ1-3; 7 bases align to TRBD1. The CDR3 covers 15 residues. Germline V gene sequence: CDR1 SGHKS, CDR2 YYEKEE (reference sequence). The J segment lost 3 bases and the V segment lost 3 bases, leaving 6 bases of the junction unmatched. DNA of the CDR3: TGTGCCAGCAGCTCAAGGACAGGCGGTGGAAACACCATATATTTT. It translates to CASSSRTGGGNTIYF.

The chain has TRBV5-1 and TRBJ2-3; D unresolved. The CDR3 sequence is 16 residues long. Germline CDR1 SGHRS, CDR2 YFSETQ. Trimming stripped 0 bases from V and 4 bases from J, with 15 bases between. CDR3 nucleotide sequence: TGCGCCAGCAGCTTGGCCGGGCAATTTGGGTCAGATACGCAGTATTTT. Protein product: CASSLAGQFGSDTQYF.

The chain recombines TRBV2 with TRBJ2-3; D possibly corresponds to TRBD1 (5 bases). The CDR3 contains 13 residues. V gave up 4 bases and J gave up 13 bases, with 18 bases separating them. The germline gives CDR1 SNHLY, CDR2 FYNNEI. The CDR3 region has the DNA TGTGCCAGCAGTGGGGTCGACAGCCTAATAGAGTATTTT. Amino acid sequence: CASSGVDSLIEYF. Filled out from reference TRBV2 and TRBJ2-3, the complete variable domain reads EPEVTQTPSHQVTQMGQEVILRCVPISNHLYFYWYRQILGQKVEFLVSFYNNEISEKSEIFDDQFSVERPDGSNFTLKIRSTKLEDSAMYFCASSGVDSLIEYFGPGTRLTVL.

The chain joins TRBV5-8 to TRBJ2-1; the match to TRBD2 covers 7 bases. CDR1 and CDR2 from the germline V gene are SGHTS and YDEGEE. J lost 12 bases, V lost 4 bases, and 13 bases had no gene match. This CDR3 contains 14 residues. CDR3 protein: CASSRPPLAITQFF. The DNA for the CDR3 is TGTGCCAGCAGCCGACCCCCACTAGCGATCACGCAGTTCTTC.

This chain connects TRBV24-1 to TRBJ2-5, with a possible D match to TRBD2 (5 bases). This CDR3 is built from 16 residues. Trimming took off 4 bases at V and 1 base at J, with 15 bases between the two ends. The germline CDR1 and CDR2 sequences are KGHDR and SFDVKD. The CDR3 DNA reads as TGTGCCACCAGTGACCCGCGGGCAGGTACCCAAGAGACCCAGTACTTC. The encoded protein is CATSDPRAGTQETQYF.

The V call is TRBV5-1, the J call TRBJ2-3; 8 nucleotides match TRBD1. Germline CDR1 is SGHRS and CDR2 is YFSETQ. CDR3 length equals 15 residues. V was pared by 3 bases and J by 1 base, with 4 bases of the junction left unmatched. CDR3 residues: CASSWTGLRTDTQYF. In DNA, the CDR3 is TGCGCCAGCAGCTGGACAGGGTTACGCACAGATACGCAGTATTTT.